The 29 T cell receptor beta chains below come from one sample, sequenced in a study of monozygotic twins with inflammatory bowel disease. After re-calling the 5' RACE reads, TCRdb lists one entry per CDR3 protein, DNA absent. This sample's table reports 210,000 or so distinct CDR3 sequences. Sample: blood. The receptor source for this set is a human donor with ulcerative colitis or Crohn's disease, or a healthy co-twin of an affected twin (not recorded which).

This chain joins TRBV20-1 and TRBJ2-7; TCRdb names TRBD1, which stays unverified in the absence of DNA. Germline V gives CDR1 DFQATT, CDR2 SNEGSKA (reference sequence). The CDR3 covers 15 residues. Here the CDR3 reads CSARTQTGGKYEQYF.

The CDR3 loop reads CASSTGGRGTGELFF. The chain uses TRBV28 and TRBJ2-2; TCRdb's assignment of TRBD1 cannot be checked, as there is no DNA. Germline CDR1 reads MDHEN; CDR2 reads SYDVKM. The CDR3 has 15 residues.

The gene calls are TRBV5-1 and TRBJ2-7. The CDR3 runs to 16 residues. Germline-derived CDR1 and CDR2 are SGHRS and YFSETQ. The CDR3 spells CASSLLSASGTYEQYF. Full variable domain (outside the CDR3, taken from reference TRBV5-1 and TRBJ2-7): KAGVTQTPRYLIKTRGQQVTLSCSPISGHRSVSWYQQTPGQGLQFLFEYFSETQRNKGNFPGRFSGRQFSNSRSEMNVSTLELGDSALYLCASSLLSASGTYEQYFGPGTRLTVT.

This chain uses TRBV7-9 with TRBJ2-1; the D call from TCRdb, TRBD2, cannot be confirmed without DNA. Germline values: CDR1 SEHNR, CDR2 FQNEAQ (reference sequence). The CDR3 runs to 16 residues. This CDR3 is CASSPPGIAVGAEQFF.

The rearrangement uses TRBV5-1 and TRBJ1-1; TCRdb calls TRBD1, which cannot be checked without DNA. Germline V gene lookup returns CDR1 SGHRS and CDR2 YFSETQ. This CDR3 region has 15 residues. This chain's CDR3 is CASSSDRGWNTEAFF.

Here the CDR3 reads CASSLGPSDQPQHF. This chain joins TRBV5-6 and TRBJ1-5. Germline CDR1 reads SGHDT; CDR2 reads YYEEEE. CDR3 size: 14 residues.

The chain links TRBV5-1 to TRBJ2-1; the D gene TCRdb calls, TRBD1, cannot be checked with no DNA. Germline CDR1 reads SGHRS; CDR2 reads YFSETQ. The CDR3 length is 12 residues. CDR3 sequence reads: CASSPLGYEQFF. The variable domain in full, with the rest retrieved from reference TRBV5-1 and TRBJ2-1, is KAGVTQTPRYLIKTRGQQVTLSCSPISGHRSVSWYQQTPGQGLQFLFEYFSETQRNKGNFPGRFSGRQFSNSRSEMNVSTLELGDSALYLCASSPLGYEQFFGPGTRLTVL.

CDR3: CASSPWTGEADTQYF. This chain joins TRBV2 and TRBJ2-3; the D call of TRBD1 rests on TCRdb alone, since no DNA is present to check it. This CDR3 is 15 amino acids long. From germline, CDR1 is SNHLY and CDR2 FYNNEI.

The chain employs TRBV27 and TRBJ2-1; checking the TCRdb D call of TRBD1 is not possible without DNA. This CDR3 comprises 13 residues. Germline loops: CDR1 MNHEY, CDR2 SMNVEV (reference sequence). CDR3 in amino acids: CASSLIPGNEQFF.

The chain is built from TRBV7-2 and TRBJ2-2; TCRdb picks TRBD2, but there is no DNA to check that call. The length of the CDR3 is 16 residues. Per germline, CDR1 SGHTA and CDR2 FQGNSA. The CDR3 reads CASSSIGGANTGELFF.

This chain connects TRBV20-1 to TRBJ2-2; no DNA is available, so the TRBD2 call from TCRdb remains unchecked. Germline V gene sequence: CDR1 DFQATT, CDR2 SNEGSKA (reference sequence). CDR3 size: 18 residues. CDR3 amino acids: CSARDPRGGSRNTGELFF.

The chain employs TRBV7-7 and TRBJ2-5. The germline gives CDR1 SSHAT, CDR2 FNYEAQ (reference sequence). The CDR3 consists of 13 residues. The CDR3 sequence: CASSLTEQKTQYF.

The chain uses TRBV7-8 and TRBJ2-5; TCRdb lists TRBD2, though no DNA is available to test this call. This CDR3 has 15 amino acids. Germline V gene data show CDR1 as SGHVS and CDR2 as FQNEAQ. The CDR3 sequence is CASSAGLGNQDTQYF.

The chain carries TRBV25-1 and TRBJ2-1. The CDR3 is 12 residues long. CDR1 MGHDK and CDR2 SYGVNS come from the germline V gene. The CDR3 sequence is CASSFGDNEQFF.

The chain uses TRBV18 and TRBJ2-4; TCRdb's D gene call, TRBD2, goes unchecked for lack of DNA. Germline CDR1 KGHSH, CDR2 LQKENI. The CDR3 sequence is 14 residues long. This chain's CDR3 is CASSARTSWAIQYF.

The chain recombines TRBV30 with TRBJ2-7; the TRBD1 assignment by TCRdb is unverifiable without DNA. The length of the CDR3 is 14 residues. Germline V lookup: CDR1 GTSNPN, CDR2 SVGIG (reference sequence). The CDR3 reads CAWSTGVAFRGQYF.

V is TRBV12-3 or TRBV12-4 and J is TRBJ1-5. The CDR3 has 14 amino acids. The CDR3 is CASSQWTGNQPQHF.

The chain joins TRBV6-5 to TRBJ2-7; TCRdb calls TRBD1, which cannot be checked without DNA. Germline assignment: CDR1 MNHEY and CDR2 SVGAGI. The CDR3 consists of 17 residues. The CDR3 protein is CASSYMGDRVDSYEQYF.

The V gene is TRBV4-1, the J gene TRBJ2-7. The length of the CDR3 is 14 residues. CDR1 and CDR2 (germline): MGHRA, YSYEKL. CDR3: CASSQGDLSYEQYF.

The rearrangement links TRBV20-1 to TRBJ2-7. Germline V gene data show CDR1 as DFQATT and CDR2 as SNEGSKA (reference sequence). The length of the CDR3 is 15 residues. The CDR3 region is CSARSLAGISYEQYF.

The chain employs TRBV19 and TRBJ2-1. Germline V CDR1 and CDR2: LNHDA, SQIVND (reference sequence). The CDR3 sequence is 15 residues long. This CDR3 is CASSIAGRTYNEQFF.

The chain is built from TRBV20-1 and TRBJ1-1; TCRdb gives TRBD1 as the D gene, but with no DNA this cannot be confirmed. The germline V gene has CDR1 DFQATT and CDR2 SNEGSKA (reference sequence). There are 14 residues in the CDR3. The CDR3 is CSARDARDGTEAFF.

The rearrangement joins TRBV29-1 to TRBJ2-3. This CDR3 has 14 residues. In germline, CDR1 is SQVTM, CDR2 ANQGSEA. This chain's CDR3 is CSVDTDRRTDTQYF.

The gene calls are TRBV12-3 or TRBV12-4 and TRBJ1-1; absent DNA, TCRdb's TRBD1 call cannot be checked. The CDR3 runs to 14 residues. The CDR3: CASKPPGVETEAFF.

The genes are TRBV18 and TRBJ1-5; checking the TCRdb D call of TRBD1 is not possible without DNA. CDR1 and CDR2 from the germline V gene are KGHSH and LQKENI. This CDR3 contains 15 residues. The chain's CDR3 is CASSPYRQGDQPQHF.

The chain employs TRBV12-3 or TRBV12-4 and TRBJ1-1; there is no DNA to check the TCRdb D call of TRBD1. The CDR3 is made up of 14 amino acids. CDR3 sequence reads: CASSFGGGNTEAFF.

The rearrangement links TRBV3-1 to TRBJ1-2; TCRdb outputs TRBD1, but without DNA this stays unchecked. Germline V gives CDR1 LGHDT, CDR2 YNNKEL (reference sequence). The CDR3 has 16 residues. CDR3: CASSQDPGVAIYGYTF. The full variable domain, with the rest looked up from reference TRBV3-1 and TRBJ1-2, is DTAVSQTPKYLVTQMGNDKSIKCEQNLGHDTMYWYKQDSKKFLKIMFSYNNKELIINETVPNRFSPKSPDKAHLNLHINSLELGDSAVYFCASSQDPGVAIYGYTFGSGTRLTVV.

The gene calls are TRBV27 and TRBJ1-6. The CDR3 covers 15 residues. The germline V gene encodes CDR1 MNHEY and CDR2 SMNVEV (reference sequence). The CDR3 reads CASSLVSGDNSPLHF.

V usage is TRBV20-1 and J usage is TRBJ2-3; checking the TCRdb D call of TRBD2 is not possible without DNA. Germline CDR1 reads DFQATT; CDR2 reads SNEGSKA (reference sequence). The CDR3 is made up of 14 amino acids. CDR3 residues: CSATSGVPTDTQYF.